The 23 T cell receptor beta chains given below trace back to one sample, sequenced in a study of blood T cell repertoires in COVID-19 (dated by TCRdb to the early 2020s). The library was generated by the immunoSEQ multiplex PCR assay. Drawn from immuneACCESS, this table holds only the in-frame rearrangements with V and J called that TCRdb kept. Clones are partly lost; checked studies trace under half to an unresolved V gene and leave the rest unexplained. The sample profile shows fewer than 250,000 clones; just under 85% of them were found once. The ten largest clones take up 0.9% to 0.95% of the sample. The sequenced material came from peripheral blood. These receptor sequences come from a man aged 55 to 69 with COVID-19, enrolled during active disease.

The chain has TRBV7-9 and TRBJ1-2; weak D call: TRBD1 (6 bases). V lost 2 bases, J lost 4 bases, and 14 bases lay in between. The germline CDR1 and CDR2 sequences are SEHNR and FQNEAQ (reference sequence). CDR3 length: 15 amino acids. The CDR3 nucleotides read TGTGCCAGCAGCTTATCGAACAGGGTTACCTATGGCTACACCTTC. As protein: CASSLSNRVTYGYTF.

This chain connects TRBV5-4 to TRBJ2-7, with 7 positions matching TRBD1. Per germline, CDR1 SGHNT and CDR2 YYREEE (reference sequence). V trimming: 2 bases; J trimming: 5 bases; junction bases outside the gene matches: 4. CDR3 length: 13 amino acids. The DNA for the CDR3 is TGTGCCAGCAGCTTTCGACAGGGTAACGAGCAGTACTTC. This gives the protein CASSFRQGNEQYF.

The J gene is TRBJ1-1, the V gene TRBV28; possible D gene TRBD1, 5 bases. The germline V gene has CDR1 MDHEN and CDR2 SYDVKM. The CDR3 totals 12 residues. Trimming cost V 10 bases and J 1 base, with 10 bases left between them. The DNA for the CDR3 is TGTGCCACCCTCGGACAGAACACTGAAGCTTTCTTT. Translated: CATLGQNTEAFF.

The V and J genes are TRBV10-1 and TRBJ2-1; 7 bases are a match to TRBD2. The CDR3 loop spans 17 amino acids. After removal of 4 bases from V and 0 bases from J, the junction contained 9 bases not matched to a gene. Germline CDR1 WNHNN, CDR2 SYGVQD (reference sequence). For the CDR3, the DNA is TGCGCCAGCAGTGGGAGTAGCGGGCTTAGCTCCTACAATGAGCAGTTCTTC. It encodes CASSGSSGLSSYNEQFF.

The chain uses TRBV30 and TRBJ1-5, with D possibly being TRBD1 (5 bases). The V and J ends lost 4 bases and 4 bases respectively, with 17 bases between them. Germline CDR1 reads GTSNPN; CDR2 reads SVGIG (reference sequence). CDR3 length: 15 residues. CDR3 coding DNA: TGTGCCTGGACGCCAAGCGACAGATGGAATCAGCCCCAGCATTTT. Its translation: CAWTPSDRWNQPQHF. Looking up the rest from reference TRBV30 and TRBJ1-5 gives the full variable domain: SQTIHQWPATLVQPVGSPLSLECTVEGTSNPNLYWYRQAAGRGLQLLFYSVGIGQISSEVPQNLSASRPQDRQFILSSKKLLLSDSGFYLCAWTPSDRWNQPQHFGDGTRLSIL.

The chain combines TRBV2 with TRBJ2-3; D is possibly TRBD2 (7 bases). The CDR3 runs to 16 residues. CDR1 is SNHLY, CDR2 FYNNEI, per germline. V gave up 6 bases and J gave up 0 bases, with 16 bases separating them. CDR3 loop: CASRGGRASSTDTQYF. CDR3 DNA sequence: TGTGCCAGCAGAGGGGGGAGGGCTTCTAGCACAGATACGCAGTATTTT. The variable domain in full, with the rest retrieved from reference TRBV2 and TRBJ2-3, is EPEVTQTPSHQVTQMGQEVILRCVPISNHLYFYWYRQILGQKVEFLVSFYNNEISEKSEIFDDQFSVERPDGSNFTLKIRSTKLEDSAMYFCASRGGRASSTDTQYFGPGTRLTVL.

The V and J genes are TRBV7-2 and TRBJ1-6; maybe TRBD1 (6 bases). This CDR3 has 16 amino acids. Between the trimmed V and J ends, which lost 3 bases and 7 bases, there was a span of 16 bases. Germline assignment: CDR1 SGHTA and CDR2 FQGNSA. The CDR3 DNA follows: TGTGCCAGCAGCTTGGCCCGGGGGGGGCGAAATTCACCCCTCCACTTT. This gives the protein CASSLARGGRNSPLHF.

This clone showed up just a few times. The rearrangement uses TRBV7-2 and TRBJ1-1; D is perhaps TRBD1 (5 bases). V dropped 5 bases and J dropped 8 bases, with 15 bases sitting between them. Germline V CDR1 and CDR2: SGHTA, FQGNSA. The CDR3 spans 13 residues. The CDR3, as DNA: TGTGCCAGCAGCCTGGGACTCCTTGGAGAAGCTTTCTTT. Its protein product is CASSLGLLGEAFF. The whole variable domain, remainder taken from reference TRBV7-2 and TRBJ1-1, is GAGVSQSPSNKVTEKGKDVELRCDPISGHTALYWYRQSLGQGLEFLIYFQGNSAPDKSGLPSDRFSAERTGGSVSTLTIQRTQQEDSAVYLCASSLGLLGEAFFGQGTRLTVV.

This clone has more than one count but fewer than ten. The genes are TRBV4-2 and TRBJ2-2, with a possible D match to TRBD2 (6 bases). Deletions cut 1 base from V and 3 bases from J, with 9 bases between. The CDR3 totals 15 residues. Germline V gene lookup returns CDR1 LGHNA and CDR2 YNFKEQ. The DNA for the CDR3 is TGTGCCAGCAGCCAAGCTGGGACTTACACCGGGGAGCTGTTTTTT. Translated: CASSQAGTYTGELFF.

The J gene is TRBJ1-1, the V gene TRBV6-2 or TRBV6-3; D is undetermined. The CDR3 consists of 15 residues. CDR1 is MNHEY, CDR2 SVGEGT, per germline. V gave up 2 bases and J gave up 4 bases, with 14 bases separating them. The CDR3 coding sequence is TGTGCCAGCAGTTACCTTGGAGGGCTGGGCACTGAAGCTTTCTTT. Encoded protein: CASSYLGGLGTEAFF.

V gene TRBV30 combines with J gene TRBJ1-1; TRBD1 is a possible D gene (5 bases). From germline, CDR1 is GTSNPN and CDR2 SVGIG (reference sequence). Trimming removed 7 bases at V and 5 bases at J, with 17 bases between. CDR3 length equals 13 residues. CDR3 sequence: CALAGGEKTEAFF. The DNA for the CDR3 is TGTGCCTTGGCGGGGGGGGAGAAGACTGAAGCTTTCTTT.

The rearrangement joins TRBV28 to TRBJ2-1; 12 nucleotides match TRBD2. V lost 5 bases, J lost 0 bases, and 11 bases stayed unmatched. Germline V gene lookup returns CDR1 MDHEN and CDR2 SYDVKM. This CDR3 is built from 19 residues. The DNA for the CDR3 is TGTGCCAGCAGTCCTCAACTAGCGGGAGGCCCCAGCTCCTACAATGAGCAGTTCTTC. It encodes CASSPQLAGGPSSYNEQFF.

The rearrangement joins TRBV21-1 to TRBJ2-1; the table's D call, TRBD2, was not checked against the DNA. TRBV21-1 is flagged as a pseudogene. The CDR3 runs to 15 residues. The CDR3 DNA follows: TGTGCCAGCAGCCCGGGACTAGCTCAAATCAATGAGCAGTTCTTC. This encodes CASSPGLAQINEQFF.

J is TRBJ1-6 and V is TRBV5-6; no firm D call. This CDR3 contains 16 residues. Between the trimmed V and J ends, which lost 0 bases and 6 bases, there was a span of 13 bases. Looked up from germline, CDR1 is SGHDT and CDR2 is YYEEEE. The CDR3 is CASSLERDEPNSPLHF. The CDR3 DNA reads as TGTGCCAGCAGCTTGGAGAGGGATGAACCTAATTCACCCCTCCACTTT.

This clone has just one count. Other DNA sequences in the same sample also yield this CDR3. The genes are TRBV28 and TRBJ2-7; D is ambiguous. Germline-derived CDR1 and CDR2 are MDHEN and SYDVKM. V lost 5 bases and J lost 4, with 6 bases in between. This CDR3 is 11 amino acids long. The CDR3 spells CASSRGYEQYF. CDR3 nucleotides: TGTGCCAGCAGTCGCGGTTACGAGCAGTACTTC.

This clone showed up just once. The chain joins TRBV27 to TRBJ2-7, with 12 nucleotides matching TRBD1. Looked up from germline, CDR1 is MNHEY and CDR2 is SMNVEV (reference sequence). With V trimmed by 3 bases and J by 7 bases, 4 bases remained unmatched. This CDR3 spans 14 amino acids. CDR3 nucleotide sequence: TGTGCCAGCAGTTTGGGACAGGGGGCGACTGAGCAGTACTTC. Amino acid sequence: CASSLGQGATEQYF.

The V and J genes are TRBV7-9 and TRBJ1-1, with TRBD1 as a possible D gene (5 bases). The V end lost 2 bases, the J end lost 8 bases, and 12 bases lay between the germline ends. The length of the CDR3 is 13 residues. Germline-derived CDR1 and CDR2 are SEHNR and FQNEAQ (reference sequence). The chain's CDR3 is CASSLPRQLEAFF. CDR3 bases: TGTGCCAGCAGCTTACCGCGACAGCTAGAAGCTTTCTTT.

This clone was detected a few times. The CDR3 DNA sequence: TGTGCCAGCAGCCAAGACTTCAGAGGAGAGCAGTACTTC. Protein sequence: CASSQDFRGEQYF. This chain connects TRBV4-2 to TRBJ2-7, with D hard to call. There are 13 residues in the CDR3. Germline CDR1 reads LGHNA; CDR2 reads YNFKEQ. Trimming pared 0 bases from V and 7 bases from J, leaving 10 bases between.

The CDR3 reads CASSYSRANYGYTF. As DNA, the CDR3 is TGTGCCAGCAGTTACTCGAGAGCTAACTATGGCTACACCTTC. J is TRBJ1-2 and V is TRBV6-5, with unresolved D. CDR1 MNHEY and CDR2 SVGAGI come from the germline V gene. V was shortened by 0 bases and J by 0 bases, with 5 bases between the two germline ends. The CDR3 is 14 residues long.

The chain joins TRBV7-8 to TRBJ2-6, with TRBD1 as a possible D gene (6 bases). Looked up from germline, CDR1 is SGHVS and CDR2 is FQNEAQ. The CDR3 consists of 18 residues. Trimming cost V 5 bases and J 1 base, with 18 bases left between them. CDR3 residues: CASSETGSRASGANVLTF. The CDR3, as DNA: TGTGCCAGCAGCGAAACAGGGTCTCGCGCTTCTGGGGCCAACGTCCTGACTTTC.

This chain links TRBV2 with TRBJ1-1, with a tentative D call TRBD1 (5 bases). CDR3 length: 15 amino acids. CDR1 and CDR2 from the germline V gene are SNHLY and FYNNEI. V gave up 6 bases and J gave up 4 bases, with 18 bases separating them. The CDR3 bases are TGTGCCAGCAGACAGGAAGAATTCTCCGGCACTGAAGCTTTCTTT. Translation: CASRQEEFSGTEAFF.

This clone appeared a single time. The rearrangement links TRBV7-9 to TRBJ2-1, with D unclear. Per the germline V gene, CDR1 is SEHNR and CDR2 is FQNEAQ (reference sequence). This CDR3 region has 11 residues. Trimming pared 3 bases from V and 10 bases from J, leaving 7 bases between. CDR3 DNA: TGTGCCAGCAGCTTTGGGCAGGAGCAGTTCTTC. The encoded protein is CASSFGQEQFF.

This CDR3 reads CASTEGGRRTGELFF. The CDR3 DNA reads as TGTGCCAGTACGGAGGGGGGGCGGAGGACCGGGGAGCTGTTTTTT. The chain couples TRBV19 to TRBJ2-2, with a tentative D call TRBD2 (7 bases). Germline values: CDR1 LNHDA, CDR2 SQIVND (reference sequence). Trimming stripped 7 bases from V and 5 bases from J, with 17 bases between. This CDR3 comprises 15 residues.